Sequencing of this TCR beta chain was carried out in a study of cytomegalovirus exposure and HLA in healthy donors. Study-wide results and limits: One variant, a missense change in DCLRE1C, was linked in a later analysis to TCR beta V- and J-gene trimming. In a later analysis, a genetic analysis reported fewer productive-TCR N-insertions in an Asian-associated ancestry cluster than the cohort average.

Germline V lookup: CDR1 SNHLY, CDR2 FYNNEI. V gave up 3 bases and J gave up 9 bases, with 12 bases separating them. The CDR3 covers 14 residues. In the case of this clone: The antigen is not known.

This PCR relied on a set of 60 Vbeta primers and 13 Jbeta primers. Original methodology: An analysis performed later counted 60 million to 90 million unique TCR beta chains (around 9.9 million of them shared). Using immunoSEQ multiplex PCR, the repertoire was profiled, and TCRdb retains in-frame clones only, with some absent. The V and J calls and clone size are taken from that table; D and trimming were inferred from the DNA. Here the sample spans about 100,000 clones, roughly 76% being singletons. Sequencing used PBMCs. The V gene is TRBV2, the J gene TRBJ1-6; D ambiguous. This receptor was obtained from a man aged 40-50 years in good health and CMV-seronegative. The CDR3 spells CASSEWVEGSPLHF. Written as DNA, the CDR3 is TGTGCCAGCAGTGAGTGGGTCGAGGGTTCACCCCTCCACTTT.